This T cell receptor (beta chain) was identified during a study of cytomegalovirus exposure and HLA in healthy donors. PCR involved 60 Vbeta and 13 Jbeta primers. The assay was immunoSEQ multiplex PCR, and TCRdb's table has in-frame clones only and misses some. The profile shows around 150,000 clones, about 66% of them singletons. This clone was found a few times. The sequence was collected from a male donor in good health and CMV-seronegative. Sequencing used PBMCs.

The DNA of the CDR3 is TGTGCCAGCAGCTTAGGAGGGAAAGAGACCCAGTACTTC. Amino acid sequence: CASSLGGKETQYF. The genes are TRBV5-6 and TRBJ2-5; weak D call: TRBD2 (6 bases). The CDR3 covers 13 residues. Germline V CDR1 and CDR2: SGHDT, YYEEEE. With 2 bases removed from V and 3 bases from J, the gap between germline ends came to 8 bases.